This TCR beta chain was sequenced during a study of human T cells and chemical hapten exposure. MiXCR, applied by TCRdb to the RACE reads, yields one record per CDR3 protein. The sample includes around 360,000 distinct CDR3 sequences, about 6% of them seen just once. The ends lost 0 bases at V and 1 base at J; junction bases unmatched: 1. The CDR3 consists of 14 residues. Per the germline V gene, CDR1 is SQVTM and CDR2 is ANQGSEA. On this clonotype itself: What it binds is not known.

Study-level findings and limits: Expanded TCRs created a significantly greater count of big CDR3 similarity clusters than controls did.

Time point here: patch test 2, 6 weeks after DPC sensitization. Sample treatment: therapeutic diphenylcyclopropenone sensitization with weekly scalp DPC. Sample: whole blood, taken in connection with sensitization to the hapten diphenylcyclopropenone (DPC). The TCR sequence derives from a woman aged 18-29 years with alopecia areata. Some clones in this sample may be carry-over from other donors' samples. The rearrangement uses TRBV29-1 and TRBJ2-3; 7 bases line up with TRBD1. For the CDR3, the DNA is TGCAGCGTTGAAGAAGGGGGCGGCACAGATACGCAGTATTTT. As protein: CSVEEGGGTDTQYF.